The sequence of this T cell receptor (beta chain) was determined in a study of radiotherapy plus CTLA-4 blockade in lung cancer. TCRdb keeps only in-frame clones here, not all; method: immunoSEQ multiplex PCR. The repertoire holds approximately 100,000 clones, with 80% to 85% as singletons. This clone was recorded only once. Between the trimmed V and J ends, which lost 2 bases and 0 bases, there was a span of 10 bases. Per the germline V gene, CDR1 is MNHEY and CDR2 is SVGAGI. The CDR3 spans 15 residues. The TCR was taken from a human donor with non-small cell lung cancer who had a partial response to radiotherapy plus ipilimumab. The source material was peripheral blood, sampled from a patient treated with radiotherapy plus ipilimumab. The gene calls are TRBV6-5 and TRBJ2-5, with TRBD2 as a possible D gene (5 bases). The CDR3, as DNA: TGTGCCAGCAGTTACGTGGCGGGCCACCAAGAGACCCAGTACTTC. Its translation: CASSYVAGHQETQYF.